The present T cell receptor beta chain was sequenced within a study of blood T cell repertoires in COVID-19. About the research overall: The analysed material was cDNA or gDNA that came from T cells, B-cell-depleted T cells, or PBMCs.

All enrollees were about 18 to 89 years old and from fewer than 25 US areas. Germline lookup yields CDR1 LGHNA and CDR2 YNFKEQ. CDR3 length: 16 residues. V was clipped by 0 bases and J by 8 bases; unmatched bases: 7. In the source study's methods: For nucleated cells, counts were estimated from reference gene primer amplification. Profiled with immunoSEQ multiplex PCR; TCRdb holds only in-frame clones, not every one. The DNA gave D and trimming, while V, J and clone size come from that table. The sample includes roughly 270,000 clones, 85% of them seen just once. This receptor was identified in a woman aged 45-60 years who had recovered from COVID-19. Sequenced: PBMCs or T cells enriched from blood (not recorded which). V gene TRBV4-2 combines with J gene TRBJ1-4; 9 bases agree with TRBD1. DNA for the CDR3: TGTGCCAGCAGCCAAGATCCAGGGACAGGGAGGGAAAAACTGTTTTTT. Amino acids: CASSQDPGTGREKLFF.